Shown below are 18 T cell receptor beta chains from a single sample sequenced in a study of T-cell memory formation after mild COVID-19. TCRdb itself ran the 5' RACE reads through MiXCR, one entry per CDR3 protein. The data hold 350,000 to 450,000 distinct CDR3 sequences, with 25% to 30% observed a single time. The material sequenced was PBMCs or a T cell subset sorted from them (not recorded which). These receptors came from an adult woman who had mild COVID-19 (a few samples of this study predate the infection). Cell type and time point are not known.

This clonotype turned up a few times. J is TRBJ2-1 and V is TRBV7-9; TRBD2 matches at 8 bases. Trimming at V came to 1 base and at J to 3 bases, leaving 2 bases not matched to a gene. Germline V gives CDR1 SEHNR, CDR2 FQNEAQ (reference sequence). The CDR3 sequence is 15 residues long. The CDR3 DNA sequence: TGTGCCAGCAGCTTAGTACTAGCGGACTACAATGAGCAGTTCTTC. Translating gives CASSLVLADYNEQFF. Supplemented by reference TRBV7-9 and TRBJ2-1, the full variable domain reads DTGVSQNPRHKITKRGQNVTFRCDPISEHNRLYWYRQTLGQGPEFLTYFQNEAQLEKSRLLSDRFSAERPKGSFSTLEIQRTEQGDSAMYLCASSLVLADYNEQFFGPGTRLTVL.

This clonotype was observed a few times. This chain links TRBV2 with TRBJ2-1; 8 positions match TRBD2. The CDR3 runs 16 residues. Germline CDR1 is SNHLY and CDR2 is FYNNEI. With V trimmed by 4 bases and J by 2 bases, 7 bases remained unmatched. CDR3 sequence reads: CASSGRIAGPYNEQFF. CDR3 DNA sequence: TGTGCCAGCAGTGGGAGGATAGCGGGACCCTACAATGAGCAGTTCTTC.

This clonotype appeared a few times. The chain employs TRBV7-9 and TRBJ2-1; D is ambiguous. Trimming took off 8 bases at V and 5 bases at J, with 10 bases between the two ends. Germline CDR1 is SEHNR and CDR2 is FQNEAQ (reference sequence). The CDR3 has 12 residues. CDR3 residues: CASARMHNEQFF. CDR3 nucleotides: TGTGCCAGCGCCCGAATGCACAATGAGCAGTTCTTC.

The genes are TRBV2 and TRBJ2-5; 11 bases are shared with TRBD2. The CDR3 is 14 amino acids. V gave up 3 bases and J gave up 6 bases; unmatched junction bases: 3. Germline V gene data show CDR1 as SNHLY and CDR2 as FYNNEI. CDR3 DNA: TGTGCCAGCAGTGACACTAGCGGGGGAAAGACCCAGTACTTC. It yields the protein CASSDTSGGKTQYF.

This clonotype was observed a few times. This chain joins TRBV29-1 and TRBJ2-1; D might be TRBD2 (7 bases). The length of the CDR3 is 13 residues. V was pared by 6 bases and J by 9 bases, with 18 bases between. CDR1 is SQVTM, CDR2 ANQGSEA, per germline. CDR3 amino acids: CSVDGGGWTEQFF. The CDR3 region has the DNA TGCAGCGTGGATGGGGGGGGCTGGACTGAGCAGTTCTTC.

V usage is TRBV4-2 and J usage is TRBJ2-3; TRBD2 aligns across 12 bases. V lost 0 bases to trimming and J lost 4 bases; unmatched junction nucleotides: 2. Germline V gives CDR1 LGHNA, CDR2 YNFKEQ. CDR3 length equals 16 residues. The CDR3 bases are TGTGCCAGCAGCCAAGATCTAGCGGGGGGGCCAGATACGCAGTATTTT. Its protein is CASSQDLAGGPDTQYF.

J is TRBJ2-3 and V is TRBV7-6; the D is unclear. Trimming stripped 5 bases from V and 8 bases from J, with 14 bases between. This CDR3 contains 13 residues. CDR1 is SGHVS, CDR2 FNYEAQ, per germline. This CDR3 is CASSTADQATQYF. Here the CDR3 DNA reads TGTGCCAGCAGCACCGCCGATCAGGCTACGCAGTATTTT.

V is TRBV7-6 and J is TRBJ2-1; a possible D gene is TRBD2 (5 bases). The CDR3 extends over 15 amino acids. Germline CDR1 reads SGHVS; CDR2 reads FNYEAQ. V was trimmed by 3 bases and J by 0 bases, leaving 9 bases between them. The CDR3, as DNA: TGTGCCAGCAGCTTTGGAGGTCCCTCCTACAATGAGCAGTTCTTC. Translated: CASSFGGPSYNEQFF.

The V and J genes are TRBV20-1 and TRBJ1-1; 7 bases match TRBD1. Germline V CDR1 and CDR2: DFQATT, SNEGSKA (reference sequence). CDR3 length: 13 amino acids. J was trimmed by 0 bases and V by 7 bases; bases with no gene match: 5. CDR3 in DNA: TGCAGTGGAGCGGGACAGATGAACACTGAAGCTTTCTTT. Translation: CSGAGQMNTEAFF.

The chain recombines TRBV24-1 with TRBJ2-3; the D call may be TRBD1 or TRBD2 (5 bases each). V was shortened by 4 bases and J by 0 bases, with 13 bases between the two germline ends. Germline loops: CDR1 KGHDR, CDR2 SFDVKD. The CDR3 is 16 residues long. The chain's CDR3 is CATSDPTGRSTDTQYF. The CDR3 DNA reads TGTGCCACCAGTGACCCAACGGGGCGCAGCACAGATACGCAGTATTTT.

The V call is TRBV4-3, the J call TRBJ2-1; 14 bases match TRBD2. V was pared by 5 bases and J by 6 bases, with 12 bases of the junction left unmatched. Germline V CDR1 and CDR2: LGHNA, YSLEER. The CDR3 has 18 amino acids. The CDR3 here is CASSTLWTSGRLTNEQFF. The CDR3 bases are TGCGCCAGCAGCACCCTCTGGACTAGCGGGAGGTTAACCAATGAGCAGTTCTTC.

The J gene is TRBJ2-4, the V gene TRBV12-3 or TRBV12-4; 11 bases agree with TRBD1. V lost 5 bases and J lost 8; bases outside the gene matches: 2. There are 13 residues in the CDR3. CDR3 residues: CASSGQGAYIQYF. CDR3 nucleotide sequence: TGTGCCAGCAGTGGACAGGGGGCATACATTCAGTACTTC.

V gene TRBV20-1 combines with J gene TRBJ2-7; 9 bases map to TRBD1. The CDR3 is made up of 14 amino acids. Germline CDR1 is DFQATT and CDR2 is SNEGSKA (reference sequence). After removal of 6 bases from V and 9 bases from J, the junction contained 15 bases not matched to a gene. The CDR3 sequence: CSAGPGQGVVRQYF. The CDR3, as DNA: TGCAGTGCGGGACCGGGACAGGGTGTGGTAAGGCAGTACTTC.

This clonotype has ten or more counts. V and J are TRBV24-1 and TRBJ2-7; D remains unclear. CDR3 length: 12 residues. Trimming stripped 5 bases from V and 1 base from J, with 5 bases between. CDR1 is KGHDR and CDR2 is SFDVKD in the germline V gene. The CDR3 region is CATSAGSYEQYF. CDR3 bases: TGTGCCACCAGTGCCGGATCCTACGAGCAGTACTTC.

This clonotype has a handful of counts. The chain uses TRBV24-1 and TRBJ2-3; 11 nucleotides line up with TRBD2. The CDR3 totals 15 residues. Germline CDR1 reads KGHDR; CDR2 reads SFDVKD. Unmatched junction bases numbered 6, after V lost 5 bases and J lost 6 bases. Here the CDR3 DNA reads TGTGCCACCAGTGTAACTAGCGGGAGAATGGATACGCAGTATTTT. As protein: CATSVTSGRMDTQYF.

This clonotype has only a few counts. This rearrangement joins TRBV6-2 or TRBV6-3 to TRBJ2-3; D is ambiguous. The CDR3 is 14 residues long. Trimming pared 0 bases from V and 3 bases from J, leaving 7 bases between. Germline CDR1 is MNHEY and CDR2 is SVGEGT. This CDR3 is CASSYSRRTDTQYF. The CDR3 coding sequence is TGTGCCAGCAGTTACTCGCGGAGAACAGATACGCAGTATTTT.

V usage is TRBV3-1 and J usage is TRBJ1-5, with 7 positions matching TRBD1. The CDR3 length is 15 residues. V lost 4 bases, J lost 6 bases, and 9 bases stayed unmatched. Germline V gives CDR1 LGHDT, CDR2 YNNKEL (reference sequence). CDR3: CASSPGTVPGQPQHF. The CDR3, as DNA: TGTGCCAGCAGCCCCGGGACAGTGCCGGGTCAGCCCCAGCATTTT. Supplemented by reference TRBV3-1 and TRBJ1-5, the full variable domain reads DTAVSQTPKYLVTQMGNDKSIKCEQNLGHDTMYWYKQDSKKFLKIMFSYNNKELIINETVPNRFSPKSPDKAHLNLHINSLELGDSAVYFCASSPGTVPGQPQHFGDGTRLSIL.

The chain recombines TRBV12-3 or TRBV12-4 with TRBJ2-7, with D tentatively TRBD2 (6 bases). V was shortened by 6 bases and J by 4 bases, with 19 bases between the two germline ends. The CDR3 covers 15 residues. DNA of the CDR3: TGTGCCAGCAGGGTGGGGGGATCGGCAGGATACGAGCAGTACTTC. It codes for CASRVGGSAGYEQYF.